This T cell receptor (beta chain) was identified during a study of graft-versus-host responses after intestinal transplantation. Study details: All recipients got anti-thymocyte globulin induction, then tacrolimus and steroids for roughly 3 years. Overall study findings and caveats: Among circulating GvH clones, peak levels were associated with early post-transplant declines in HvG clones. Where graft-donor T cell macrochimerism was present, patients had high graft-versus-host to host-versus-graft clonal ratios in allografts. GvH clones turned up in recipient marrow; some had shown up first in ileum or blood.

This CDR3 comprises 16 residues. Germline CDR1 SGHDT, CDR2 YYEEEE. J lost 2 bases, V lost 3 bases, and 3 bases had no gene match. Here immunoSEQ multiplex PCR was the method, and the copy in TCRdb shows in-frame clones only, minus some. This table holds more than 85,000 clones, 92% found once. With respect to this clone: Its antigen is not known.

The source of this sequence is a human donor who was the organ donor for an intestinal transplant. The chain recombines TRBV5-6 with TRBJ1-6; 9 bases agree with TRBD1. This specimen consisted of unstimulated CD8+ T cells sorted from spleen or lymph node cells, obtained before transplant. The CDR3 protein is CASSSGQGTYNSPLHF. Here the CDR3 DNA reads TGTGCCAGCAGCTCGGGACAGGGAACCTATAATTCACCCCTCCACTTT.